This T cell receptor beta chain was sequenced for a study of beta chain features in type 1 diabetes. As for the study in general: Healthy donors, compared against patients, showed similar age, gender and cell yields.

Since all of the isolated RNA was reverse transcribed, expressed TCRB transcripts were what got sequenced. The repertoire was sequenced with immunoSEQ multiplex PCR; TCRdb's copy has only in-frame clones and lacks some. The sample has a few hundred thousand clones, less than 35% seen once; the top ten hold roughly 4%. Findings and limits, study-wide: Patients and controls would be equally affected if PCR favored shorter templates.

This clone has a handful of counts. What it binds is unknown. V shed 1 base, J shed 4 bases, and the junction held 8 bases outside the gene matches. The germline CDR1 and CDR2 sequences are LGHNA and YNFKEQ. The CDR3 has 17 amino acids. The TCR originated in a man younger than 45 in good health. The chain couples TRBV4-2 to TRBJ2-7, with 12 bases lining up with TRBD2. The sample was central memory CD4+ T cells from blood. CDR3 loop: CASSQGLAGGPSYEQYF. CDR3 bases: TGTGCCAGCAGCCAAGGGCTAGCGGGGGGGCCTTCATACGAGCAGTACTTC.